These 23 T cell receptor beta chains were all obtained from the same sample, sequenced in a study of chemoradiotherapy in HPV16-positive cancers. The method was immunoSEQ multiplex PCR; TCRdb's version includes in-frame clones alone and lacks a portion of them. The sample includes approximately 11,000 clones, under 80% seen only once; the top ten take 14%. The sample was acquired from a patient who underwent chemoradiotherapy. The receptors stem from a human donor with HPV-associated anogenital cancer.

The CDR3 DNA is TGTGCCAGCAGTGGTGGCACCCTCGAGCAGTACTTC. Its translation is CASSGGTLEQYF. This chain links TRBV7-9 with TRBJ2-7; D not resolved. The CDR3 spans 12 residues. The germline CDR1 and CDR2 sequences are SEHNR and FQNEAQ (reference sequence). V was clipped by 6 bases and J by 6 bases, with 12 bases between them.

The chain has TRBV7-2 and TRBJ2-3; 11 bases line up with TRBD2. This CDR3 has 19 residues. In germline, CDR1 is SGHTA, CDR2 FQGNSA. The ends lost 8 bases at V and 2 bases at J; junction bases unmatched: 18. The CDR3 loop reads CASAVRGISSGGNTDTQYF. The CDR3 region has the DNA TGTGCCAGCGCCGTTAGGGGGATATCTAGCGGGGGGAACACAGATACGCAGTATTTT.

This chain links TRBV11-2 with TRBJ1-3, with no clear D. Germline V gene sequence: CDR1 SGHAT, CDR2 FQNNGV. V was pared by 3 bases and J by 1 base, with 7 bases between. The CDR3 runs 14 residues. The CDR3 loop reads CASSFVASGNTIYF. CDR3 bases: TGTGCCAGCAGCTTCGTGGCGTCTGGAAACACCATATATTTT.

The chain recombines TRBV4-3 with TRBJ2-4, with D possibly being TRBD2 (6 bases). V lost 4 bases to trimming and J lost 8 bases, with 12 bases between them. CDR3 length: 13 residues. CDR1 is LGHNA and CDR2 is YSLEER in the germline V gene. The CDR3 protein is CASSPPGGDIQYF. As DNA, the CDR3 is TGCGCCAGCAGCCCCCCCGGCGGGGACATTCAGTACTTC.

The CDR3, as DNA: TGTGCCAGCAGCGTAGGCGGGGACGTTTACAATGAGCAGTTCTTC. The encoded protein is CASSVGGDVYNEQFF. The chain links TRBV9 to TRBJ2-1; D might be TRBD2 (6 bases). V was pared by 0 bases and J by 4 bases, with 11 bases between. Per germline, CDR1 SGDLS and CDR2 YYNGEE. There are 15 residues in the CDR3.

As DNA, the CDR3 is TGTGCCAGCAGCGCCCGGGGCCCTGTCTGGGAGCAGTACTTC. This codes for CASSARGPVWEQYF. This chain joins TRBV7-8 and TRBJ2-7; tentatively, D is TRBD1 or TRBD2 (5 bases each). The CDR3 covers 14 residues. The germline CDR1 and CDR2 sequences are SGHVS and FQNEAQ. The ends were cut back, 5 bases at V and 7 bases at J, with 18 bases in the middle. Combining the CDR3 with reference TRBV7-8 and TRBJ2-7 gives the whole variable domain GAGVSQSPRYKVAKRGQDVALRCDPISGHVSLFWYQQALGQGPEFLTYFQNEAQLDKSGLPSDRFFAERPEGSVSTLKIQRTQQEDSAVYLCASSARGPVWEQYFGPGTRLTVT.

CDR3 residues: CASSLPYEQYF. CDR3 DNA: TGTGCCAGCAGCCTACCTTACGAGCAGTACTTC. The J gene is TRBJ2-7, the V gene TRBV11-1; no reliable D call. The germline CDR1 and CDR2 sequences are SGHAT and FQDESV (reference sequence). The CDR3 extends over 11 amino acids. The germline V and J ends were trimmed by 5 bases and 4 bases, with 6 bases remaining between them.

This chain connects TRBV7-2 to TRBJ2-3; 11 positions agree with TRBD2. The CDR3 sequence is 18 residues long. CDR1 is SGHTA, CDR2 FQGNSA, per germline. V trimming: 0 bases; J trimming: 0 bases; junction bases outside the gene matches: 5. The CDR3 sequence is CASSLAASGGPSTDTQYF. The DNA for the CDR3 is TGTGCCAGCAGCTTAGCGGCTAGCGGGGGGCCAAGCACAGATACGCAGTATTTT.

The genes are TRBV6-5 and TRBJ2-7; TRBD1 matches at 9 bases. Germline V gene lookup returns CDR1 MNHEY and CDR2 SVGAGI. Trimming cost V 5 bases and J 2 bases; bases outside gene matches: 7. CDR3 length equals 15 residues. CDR3 sequence reads: CASSGRDREAYEQYF. CDR3 nucleotide sequence: TGTGCCAGCAGTGGAAGGGACAGGGAGGCCTACGAGCAGTACTTC.

The chain links TRBV5-6 to TRBJ2-5; perhaps D is TRBD1 or TRBD2 (6 bases each). V was cut by 2 bases and J by 4 bases, with 12 bases left in between. CDR3 length: 14 residues. Germline values: CDR1 SGHDT, CDR2 YYEEEE. CDR3 region: CASSFGGVGETQYF. The DNA for the CDR3 is TGTGCCAGCAGCTTCGGGGGCGTCGGAGAGACCCAGTACTTC.

This clone was detected only a few times. The chain recombines TRBV27 with TRBJ1-2, with TRBD1 identical over 8 bases. With 5 bases clipped from V and 7 bases from J, the junction kept 15 bases outside the gene matches. The CDR3 consists of 16 residues. CDR1 MNHEY and CDR2 SMNVEV come from the germline V gene (reference sequence). The CDR3 DNA reads as TGTGCCAGCAGTGAAAGATTGACAGGGGCCCCGGGTGGCTACACCTTC. This encodes CASSERLTGAPGGYTF.

The chain uses TRBV5-4 and TRBJ2-2; D not certain. From germline, CDR1 is SGHNT and CDR2 YYREEE (reference sequence). The V gene lost 4 bases and the J gene lost 4 bases, with 11 bases spanning the gap. The CDR3 is 14 residues long. CDR3 amino acids: CASSPPPGTGELFF. The CDR3 DNA sequence: TGTGCCAGCAGCCCCCCCCCTGGCACCGGGGAGCTGTTTTTT.

The chain is built from TRBV7-9 and TRBJ2-7; D unclear. Per the germline V gene, CDR1 is SEHNR and CDR2 is FQNEAQ (reference sequence). Trimming removed 5 bases at V and 6 bases at J, with 17 bases between. This CDR3 region has 14 residues. DNA of the CDR3: TGTGCCAGCAGCAATTCCGGGCCCCAGAGCGAGCAGTACTTC. This sequence encodes CASSNSGPQSEQYF.

The chain recombines TRBV2 with TRBJ2-3, with a possible D match to TRBD2 (7 bases). V was cut by 8 bases and J by 3 bases, with 15 bases left in between. Per the germline V gene, CDR1 is SNHLY and CDR2 is FYNNEI. CDR3 length equals 14 residues. CDR3 amino acids: CASHRGGWTDTQYF. The CDR3 DNA sequence: TGTGCCAGCCATAGGGGGGGTTGGACAGATACGCAGTATTTT.

The chain has TRBV7-8 and TRBJ1-4; D perhaps matches TRBD1 (5 bases). CDR1 SGHVS and CDR2 FQNEAQ come from the germline V gene. V was shortened by 2 bases and J by 8 bases, with 15 bases between the two germline ends. The CDR3 runs 15 residues. CDR3 DNA: TGTGCCAGCAGCTTATCCGTGGGGCCATCCGAAAAACTGTTTTTT. It translates to CASSLSVGPSEKLFF.

The V gene is TRBV7-9, the J gene TRBJ1-4; no clear D. The CDR3 is made up of 17 amino acids. Deletions cut 3 bases from V and 0 bases from J, with 14 bases between. Germline V gene data show CDR1 as SEHNR and CDR2 as FQNEAQ (reference sequence). CDR3 nucleotide sequence: TGTGCCAGCAGCTTGATAGAGAGGCTGGCAACTAATGAAAAACTGTTTTTT. Translated: CASSLIERLATNEKLFF.

V usage is TRBV28 and J usage is TRBJ2-1; D is possibly TRBD2 (5 bases). V gave up 6 bases and J gave up 3 bases, with 12 bases separating them. The CDR3 totals 14 residues. CDR1 MDHEN and CDR2 SYDVKM come from the germline V gene. The CDR3 DNA sequence: TGTGCCAGCAGGGCGGGCGGCTACTACAATGAGCAGTTCTTC. Its protein product is CASRAGGYYNEQFF.

The chain couples TRBV6-1 to TRBJ1-1; 11 bases are shared with TRBD1. Germline loops: CDR1 MNHNS, CDR2 SASEGT. The CDR3 is 14 amino acids. After removal of 5 bases from V and 4 bases from J, the junction contained 3 bases not matched to a gene. The CDR3 bases are TGTGCCAGCAGTTTAGGGACAGGGGGCACTGAAGCTTTCTTT. This codes for CASSLGTGGTEAFF.

The gene calls are TRBV4-1 and TRBJ2-3; 8 nucleotides agree with TRBD1. This CDR3 is 16 amino acids long. Germline loops: CDR1 MGHRA, CDR2 YSYEKL. Trimming cost V 6 bases and J 3 bases; bases outside gene matches: 11. CDR3 sequence reads: CASSRSGGILTDTQYF. For the CDR3, the DNA is TGCGCCAGCAGTAGGTCAGGGGGCATTCTGACAGATACGCAGTATTTT.

The rearrangement joins TRBV19 to TRBJ2-1, with D possibly being TRBD1 or TRBD2 (5 bases each). Trimming removed 4 bases from V and 6 bases from J, with 13 bases in between. The germline CDR1 and CDR2 sequences are LNHDA and SQIVND (reference sequence). The CDR3 loop spans 14 amino acids. CDR3 amino acids: CASSRDGAGNEQFF. DNA of the CDR3: TGTGCCAGTAGTAGGGACGGGGCCGGCAATGAGCAGTTCTTC.

The chain joins TRBV7-9 to TRBJ2-5; the D gene is possibly TRBD2 (6 bases). The CDR3 covers 16 residues. Germline-derived CDR1 and CDR2 are SEHNR and FQNEAQ (reference sequence). With 6 bases removed from V and 5 bases from J, the gap between germline ends came to 22 bases. This chain's CDR3 is CASSSQTSYTRETQYF. Written as DNA, the CDR3 is TGTGCCAGCAGTTCCCAGACTAGTTATACCCGCGAGACCCAGTACTTC.

The rearrangement links TRBV18 to TRBJ1-2; TRBD1 matches at 8 bases. Germline loops: CDR1 KGHSH, CDR2 LQKENI. V lost 0 bases, J lost 1 base, and 7 bases stayed unmatched. This CDR3 spans 17 amino acids. The DNA of the CDR3 is TGTGCCAGCTCACCACCTTCGGGACAGGCGATTAACTATGGCTACACCTTC. Translated, it gives CASSPPSGQAINYGYTF. The full variable domain, its missing parts supplied by reference TRBV18 and TRBJ1-2, is NAGVMQNPRHLVRRRGQEARLRCSPMKGHSHVYWYRQLPEEGLKFMVYLQKENIIDESGMPKERFSAEFPKEGPSILRIQQVVRGDSAAYFCASSPPSGQAINYGYTFGSGTRLTVV.

This chain uses TRBV4-2 with TRBJ1-6; D unclear. CDR3 length: 13 residues. With 1 base removed from V and 8 bases from J, the gap between germline ends came to 6 bases. Per germline, CDR1 LGHNA and CDR2 YNFKEQ. The CDR3, as DNA: TGTGCCAGCAGCCAAGGGAAGGATTCACCCCTCCACTTT. This encodes CASSQGKDSPLHF.